The rows below give T cell receptor beta chains drawn from one sample of a study of blood T cells in healthy people across ages. TCRdb recomputed calls from the 5' RACE reads with MiXCR, one row per CDR3 protein. The repertoire consists of 780,000 or so distinct CDR3 sequences, with about 55% occurring once and the leading ten covering approximately 40%. The sample comprised blood. All receptors derive from a man at least 80 years old in good health. Both conserved end residues are part of each CDR3. The D gene is left open where the match is weak. Part of the rows lack a size; the others show once, few, many or a class for expanded clones.

J gene: TRBJ2-5
clone size: -
V gene: TRBV6-1
D gene: -
CDR3 protein: CASSEGHPWGQETQYF
CDR3 DNA: TGTGCCAGCAGTGAAGGACACCCCTGGGGCCAAGAGACCCAGTACTTC

J gene: TRBJ2-3
clone size: -
V gene: TRBV7-9
D gene: TRBD1
CDR3 protein: CAFRQGPDTQYF
CDR3 DNA: TGTGCCTTTCGACAGGGCCCAGATACGCAGTATTTT

J gene: TRBJ2-1
clone size: few
V gene: TRBV27
D gene: TRBD2
CDR3 protein: CASSLIGSGRPYNEQFF
CDR3 DNA: TGTGCCAGCAGTCTCATTGGTAGCGGGAGGCCGTACAATGAGCAGTTCTTC

J gene: TRBJ1-6
clone size: -
V gene: TRBV7-9
D gene: -
CDR3 protein: CASSPNVESPLHF
CDR3 DNA: TGTGCCAGCAGCCCGAACGTGGAATCACCCCTCCACTTT

J gene: TRBJ2-1
clone size: -
V gene: TRBV29-1
D gene: TRBD2
CDR3 protein: CSLLGRGGNEQFF
CDR3 DNA: TGCAGCCTCCTTGGACGCGGGGGCAATGAGCAGTTCTTC

J gene: TRBJ2-7
clone size: many
V gene: TRBV4-2
D gene: -
CDR3 protein: CASSHPTGEQYF
CDR3 DNA: TGTGCCAGCAGCCATCCCACGGGCGAGCAGTACTTC

J gene: TRBJ2-7
clone size: -
V gene: TRBV10-3
D gene: -
CDR3 protein: CAISETLNYEQYF
CDR3 DNA: TGTGCCATCAGTGAGACCCTGAACTACGAGCAGTACTTC

J gene: TRBJ2-7
clone size: once
V gene: TRBV10-3
D gene: -
CDR3 protein: CAISESTATGEQYF
CDR3 DNA: TGTGCCATCAGTGAGTCAACAGCCACCGGCGAGCAGTACTTC

J gene: TRBJ2-1
clone size: -
V gene: TRBV20-1
D gene: -
CDR3 protein: CSALPWDINEQFF
CDR3 DNA: TGCAGTGCTCTACCTTGGGACATCAATGAGCAGTTCTTC

J gene: TRBJ2-5
clone size: -
V gene: TRBV3-1
D gene: -
CDR3 protein: CASSQDPVGQETQYF
CDR3 DNA: TGTGCCAGCAGCCAAGATCCCGTGGGACAAGAGACCCAGTACTTC

J gene: TRBJ2-7
clone size: once
V gene: TRBV20-1
D gene: -
CDR3 protein: CSARPASYEQYF
CDR3 DNA: TGCAGTGCTAGACCGGCGAGCTACGAGCAGTACTTC

J gene: TRBJ2-1
clone size: -
V gene: TRBV15
D gene: -
CDR3 protein: CATSTFRASGSEQFF
CDR3 DNA: TGTGCCACCAGCACCTTCCGAGCCTCAGGAAGTGAGCAGTTCTTC

J gene: TRBJ2-7
clone size: -
V gene: TRBV5-1
D gene: -
CDR3 protein: CASSLEGDRRYEQYF
CDR3 DNA: TGCGCCAGCAGCTTGGAAGGGGACCGGCGCTACGAGCAGTACTTC

J gene: TRBJ2-1
clone size: -
V gene: TRBV4-2
D gene: -
CDR3 protein: CASSQGTGTPSSYNEQFF
CDR3 DNA: TGTGCCAGCAGCCAAGGTACCGGGACTCCGAGCTCCTACAATGAGCAGTTCTTC

J gene: TRBJ2-1
clone size: -
V gene: TRBV27
D gene: -
CDR3 protein: CASSLRLHNEQFF
CDR3 DNA: TGTGCCAGCAGTTTACGACTACACAATGAGCAGTTCTTC

J gene: TRBJ2-5
clone size: -
V gene: TRBV20-1
D gene: -
CDR3 protein: CSARVETLQETQYF
CDR3 DNA: TGCAGTGCTAGAGTGGAGACCTTACAAGAGACCCAGTACTTC

J gene: TRBJ2-1
clone size: -
V gene: TRBV20-1
D gene: -
CDR3 protein: CSTWGRNEQFF
CDR3 DNA: TGCAGTACTTGGGGGCGCAATGAGCAGTTCTTC

J gene: TRBJ2-7
clone size: -
V gene: TRBV5-1
D gene: -
CDR3 protein: CASSAGQLYEQYF
CDR3 DNA: TGCGCCAGCAGCGCGGGACAGCTATACGAGCAGTACTTC

J gene: TRBJ1-1
clone size: -
V gene: TRBV20-1
D gene: -
CDR3 protein: CSAPGHLNTEAFF
CDR3 DNA: TGCAGTGCCCCGGGACACTTAAACACTGAAGCTTTCTTT

J gene: TRBJ2-7
clone size: few
V gene: TRBV27
D gene: TRBD2
CDR3 protein: CASSKFLAGGSYEQYF
CDR3 DNA: TGTGCCAGCAGCAAATTCCTAGCGGGGGGCTCCTACGAGCAGTACTTC

J gene: TRBJ2-7
clone size: -
V gene: TRBV7-2
D gene: -
CDR3 protein: CASSLVGPYEQYF
CDR3 DNA: TGTGCCAGCAGCTTAGTTGGGCCCTACGAGCAGTACTTC

J gene: TRBJ2-1
clone size: -
V gene: TRBV6-5
D gene: -
CDR3 protein: CASSRDTGPNEQFF
CDR3 DNA: TGTGCCAGCAGCCGGGACACGGGGCCCAATGAGCAGTTCTTC

J gene: TRBJ1-5
clone size: few
V gene: TRBV4-1
D gene: -
CDR3 protein: CASSPSIGPNQPQHF
CDR3 DNA: TGCGCCAGCAGCCCATCGATAGGTCCCAATCAGCCCCAGCATTTT

J gene: TRBJ2-1
clone size: few
V gene: TRBV12-3/TRBV12-4
D gene: -
CDR3 protein: CASSYSDPAYNEQFF
CDR3 DNA: TGTGCCAGCAGTTATAGCGACCCAGCCTACAATGAGCAGTTCTTC

J gene: TRBJ2-5
clone size: -
V gene: TRBV5-5
D gene: TRBD1
CDR3 protein: CASSATDRGDETQYF
CDR3 DNA: TGTGCCAGCAGCGCCACGGACAGGGGCGACGAGACCCAGTACTTC

J gene: TRBJ2-7
clone size: few
V gene: TRBV21-1
D gene: -
CDR3 protein: CASSKKLHRDREPYEQYF
CDR3 DNA: TGTGCCAGCAGCAAAAAGTTACACCGGGACAGGGAACCCTACGAGCAGTACTTC

J gene: TRBJ2-1
clone size: few
V gene: TRBV20-1
D gene: TRBD2
CDR3 protein: CSASRIAGVGEQFF
CDR3 DNA: TGCAGTGCCTCCCGGATAGCGGGAGTAGGTGAGCAGTTCTTC

J gene: TRBJ2-1
clone size: -
V gene: TRBV28
D gene: -
CDR3 protein: CASSLDVWLSSYNEQFF
CDR3 DNA: TGTGCCAGCAGCCTGGACGTTTGGTTGAGCTCCTACAATGAGCAGTTCTTC

J gene: TRBJ1-1
clone size: few
V gene: TRBV11-3
D gene: TRBD1
CDR3 protein: CASSLRQGAEAFF
CDR3 DNA: TGTGCCAGCAGCCTAAGACAGGGCGCTGAAGCTTTCTTT

J gene: TRBJ2-1
clone size: few
V gene: TRBV7-2
D gene: TRBD1
CDR3 protein: CASSFGQGNEQFF
CDR3 DNA: TGTGCCAGCAGCTTTGGACAGGGCAATGAGCAGTTCTTC

J gene: TRBJ1-2
clone size: -
V gene: TRBV5-1
D gene: TRBD1
CDR3 protein: CASSLGGQGIGIYGYTF
CDR3 DNA: TGCGCCAGCAGCTTGGGCGGACAGGGGATTGGTATCTATGGCTACACCTTC

J gene: TRBJ2-7
clone size: -
V gene: TRBV12-3/TRBV12-4
D gene: TRBD2
CDR3 protein: CASSFPAGASYEQYF
CDR3 DNA: TGTGCCAGCAGTTTCCCAGCGGGAGCCTCCTACGAGCAGTACTTC

J gene: TRBJ1-2
clone size: -
V gene: TRBV2
D gene: -
CDR3 protein: CASSEDTNYGYTF
CDR3 DNA: TGTGCCAGCAGCGAGGACACTAACTATGGCTACACCTTC

J gene: TRBJ2-5
clone size: many
V gene: TRBV7-9
D gene: -
CDR3 protein: CASSLKGRPQETQYF
CDR3 DNA: TGTGCCAGCAGCTTAAAGGGTCGTCCCCAAGAGACCCAGTACTTC

J gene: TRBJ2-2
clone size: -
V gene: TRBV7-2
D gene: TRBD2
CDR3 protein: CASNPKRGGRGDTGELFF
CDR3 DNA: TGTGCCAGCAACCCTAAGCGGGGTGGGAGGGGAGACACCGGGGAGCTGTTTTTT

J gene: TRBJ2-1
clone size: -
V gene: TRBV7-8
D gene: TRBD2
CDR3 protein: CASSLQAGAKQFF
CDR3 DNA: TGTGCCAGCAGCTTGCAAGCGGGAGCGAAGCAGTTCTTC

J gene: TRBJ1-2
clone size: few
V gene: TRBV4-1
D gene: TRBD1
CDR3 protein: CASSQDRGGQGLTGYTF
CDR3 DNA: TGCGCCAGCAGCCAAGATCGAGGGGGACAGGGGCTAACAGGCTACACCTTC

J gene: TRBJ2-3
clone size: -
V gene: TRBV6-2/TRBV6-3
D gene: -
CDR3 protein: CASRKGDYSADTQYF
CDR3 DNA: TGTGCCAGCAGGAAGGGGGACTACAGCGCGGATACGCAGTATTTT

J gene: TRBJ2-7
clone size: -
V gene: TRBV18
D gene: TRBD1
CDR3 protein: CASSRDSGPNYEQYF
CDR3 DNA: TGTGCCAGCTCACGGGACAGCGGACCGAACTACGAGCAGTACTTC

J gene: TRBJ2-2
clone size: -
V gene: TRBV6-2/TRBV6-3
D gene: TRBD2
CDR3 protein: CASSYDRGGNTGELFF
CDR3 DNA: TGTGCCAGCAGTTACGACCGCGGGGGGAACACCGGGGAGCTGTTTTTT

J gene: TRBJ2-3
clone size: few
V gene: TRBV20-1
D gene: -
CDR3 protein: CSALPRHPSQYF
CDR3 DNA: TGCAGTGCGCTTCCCCGACACCCATCGCAGTATTTT

J gene: TRBJ2-1
clone size: -
V gene: TRBV9
D gene: -
CDR3 protein: CARSSLESGYNEQFF
CDR3 DNA: TGTGCCAGGAGCTCCTTGGAGAGCGGGTACAATGAGCAGTTCTTC

J gene: TRBJ2-5
clone size: -
V gene: TRBV11-2
D gene: TRBD2
CDR3 protein: CASSLGGGTSVSETQYF
CDR3 DNA: TGTGCCAGCAGCTTAGGCGGCGGGACTAGCGTTTCAGAGACCCAGTACTTC

J gene: TRBJ1-1
clone size: -
V gene: TRBV25-1
D gene: -
CDR3 protein: CASSVAAAAFF
CDR3 DNA: TGTGCCAGCAGTGTTGCGGCCGCAGCTTTCTTT

J gene: TRBJ2-5
clone size: -
V gene: TRBV2
D gene: -
CDR3 protein: CASSEGAGARQDEQYF
CDR3 DNA: TGTGCCAGCAGTGAGGGGGCGGGAGCTCGGCAGGATGAGCAGTACTTC

J gene: TRBJ2-7
clone size: -
V gene: TRBV2
D gene: -
CDR3 protein: CASKGDTYEQYF
CDR3 DNA: TGTGCCAGCAAAGGGGACACCTACGAGCAGTACTTC

J gene: TRBJ2-7
clone size: few
V gene: TRBV20-1
D gene: TRBD2
CDR3 protein: CSANLAGGTYEQYF
CDR3 DNA: TGCAGTGCAAATTTAGCGGGAGGTACCTACGAGCAGTACTTC

J gene: TRBJ1-1
clone size: few
V gene: TRBV7-2
D gene: -
CDR3 protein: CASSLVVRTEAFF
CDR3 DNA: TGTGCCAGCAGCTTAGTGGTTCGCACTGAAGCTTTCTTT

J gene: TRBJ2-3
clone size: -
V gene: TRBV29-1
D gene: TRBD1
CDR3 protein: CSVEGDRGSTDTQYF
CDR3 DNA: TGCAGCGTTGAAGGGGACAGGGGTAGCACAGATACGCAGTATTTT

J gene: TRBJ2-3
clone size: -
V gene: TRBV28
D gene: TRBD2
CDR3 protein: CASSLTGLAEHRYAYF
CDR3 DNA: TGTGCCAGCAGTCTGACGGGACTAGCGGAGCACAGATACGCGTATTTT

J gene: TRBJ1-2
clone size: once
V gene: TRBV11-2
D gene: -
CDR3 protein: CASSLDPTIYGCTF
CDR3 DNA: TGTGCCAGCAGCTTAGATCCGACCATCTATGGCTGCACCTTC

J gene: TRBJ1-2
clone size: -
V gene: TRBV12-3/TRBV12-4
D gene: -
CDR3 protein: CASSPMDTAGYTF
CDR3 DNA: TGTGCCAGCAGCCCTATGGATACGGCGGGCTACACCTTT